The 22 T cell receptor beta chains in this list originate from one sample, sequenced in a study of cytomegalovirus exposure and HLA in healthy donors (dated 2017 in TCRdb). Library prep was done by the immunoSEQ multiplex PCR assay. For the multiplex PCR, a mixture combining 60 forward primers for TCR Vbeta segments and 13 reverse primers for TCR Jbeta segments was used. Imported from immuneACCESS, the table was reduced by TCRdb to in-frame sequences with V and J called. These copies leave out some clones; in studies compared against another copy, an unresolved V gene accounts for under half, and the cause of the remainder is not known. The sample's table lists a count of about 120,000 clones. The ten largest account for roughly 3.7% of the sample. Sequencing used PBMCs. The receptors were sampled from a young man in good health and CMV-seronegative.

The genes are TRBV27 and TRBJ2-4, with 12 positions matching TRBD2. Losses at the gene ends were 5 bases for V and 7 bases for J; bases not matched to a gene: 9. Germline CDR1 MNHEY, CDR2 SMNVEV (reference sequence). The CDR3 is 16 amino acids. CDR3 residues: CASSLVTSGGFNIQYF. In DNA, the CDR3 is TGTGCCAGCAGTCTTGTGACTAGCGGGGGTTTTAACATTCAGTACTTC.

V usage is TRBV6-1 and J usage is TRBJ1-5; D may be TRBD1 (5 bases). Between the trimmed V and J ends, which lost 7 bases and 5 bases, there was a span of 15 bases. The germline V gene has CDR1 MNHNS and CDR2 SASEGT. The CDR3 has 14 residues. The CDR3 loop is CASIRIAGDQPQHF. The CDR3 coding sequence is TGTGCCAGCATTCGAATAGCGGGGGATCAGCCCCAGCATTTT.

This chain uses TRBV4-1 with TRBJ2-1; 10 bases fit TRBD1. Germline loops: CDR1 MGHRA, CDR2 YSYEKL. Germline trimming cut 2 bases from V and 6 bases from J; bases unmatched to any gene: 10. The CDR3 consists of 17 residues. The CDR3 spells CASSQTRDRGRVNEQFF. CDR3 nucleotides: TGCGCCAGCAGCCAAACCCGTGACAGGGGGCGTGTCAATGAGCAGTTCTTC.

This chain links TRBV14 with TRBJ1-2; D call uncertain. This CDR3 has 12 residues. V was pared by 4 bases and J by 5 bases, with 8 bases between. Germline CDR1 and CDR2: SGHDN and FVKESK. For the CDR3, the DNA is TGTGCCAGCAGCCGAGACGGTTATGGCTACACCTTC. It encodes CASSRDGYGYTF.

The chain carries TRBV7-9 and TRBJ1-2; D is possibly TRBD1 (5 bases). The CDR3 loop spans 13 amino acids. V lost 7 bases and J 0 bases, leaving 9 bases between the germline ends. Looked up from germline, CDR1 is SEHNR and CDR2 is FQNEAQ (reference sequence). As DNA, the CDR3 is TGTGCCAGCACAGGGCGGTCTAACTATGGCTACACCTTC. This gives the protein CASTGRSNYGYTF. The variable domain in full, with the rest retrieved from reference TRBV7-9 and TRBJ1-2, is DTGVSQNPRHKITKRGQNVTFRCDPISEHNRLYWYRQTLGQGPEFLTYFQNEAQLEKSRLLSDRFSAERPKGSFSTLEIQRTEQGDSAMYLCASTGRSNYGYTFGSGTRLTVV.

The chain joins TRBV2 to TRBJ1-5; TRBD1 is a possible D gene (5 bases). The CDR3 runs 14 residues. V dropped 5 bases and J dropped 6 bases, with 14 bases sitting between them. The germline V gene has CDR1 SNHLY and CDR2 FYNNEI. The CDR3, as DNA: TGTGCCAGCAGTTCCCAGACAGCTTCTCAGCCCCAGCATTTT. Translation: CASSSQTASQPQHF.

The V and J genes are TRBV6-5 and TRBJ1-6, with 9 bases that match TRBD1. The CDR3 length is 16 residues. Germline V CDR1 and CDR2: MNHEY, SVGAGI. Trimming cost V 2 bases and J 7 bases; bases outside gene matches: 6. Here the CDR3 reads CASSYIGDRGNSPLHF. The CDR3 DNA reads TGTGCCAGCAGTTACATTGGAGACAGGGGGAATTCACCCCTCCACTTT.

The V gene is TRBV6-4, the J gene TRBJ2-7; TRBD1 agrees at 8 bases. The germline V gene encodes CDR1 MRHNA and CDR2 SNTAGT. The V segment lost 5 bases and the J segment 1 base; nucleotides outside the gene matches: 10. The CDR3 is 16 amino acids. CDR3 residues: CASSLKTGVGSYEQYF. CDR3 DNA: TGTGCCAGCAGTTTGAAGACAGGGGTGGGTTCCTACGAGCAGTACTTC.

V and J are TRBV11-2 and TRBJ2-7; 11 nucleotides line up with TRBD2. This CDR3 comprises 17 residues. CDR1 is SGHAT, CDR2 FQNNGV, per germline. With V trimmed by 1 base and J by 0 bases, 5 bases remained unmatched. CDR3 DNA sequence: TGTGCCAGCAGCTTAGTAGCGGGGGGGGCAAGCTCCTACGAGCAGTACTTC. It yields the protein CASSLVAGGASSYEQYF.

The rearrangement uses TRBV18 and TRBJ1-1; the match to TRBD1 covers 9 bases. Germline assignment: CDR1 KGHSH and CDR2 LQKENI. The CDR3 has 17 amino acids. V shed 4 bases and J 5 bases; nucleotides not matched to a gene: 14. CDR3 DNA sequence: TGTGCCAGCTCACTTATCCGGACAGGGGCAGGGGGGACTGAAGCTTTCTTT. It encodes CASSLIRTGAGGTEAFF.

This CDR3 reads CASSRSTGRGQPQHF. CDR3 in DNA: TGTGCCAGCAGCCGATCTACGGGTCGGGGTCAGCCCCAGCATTTT. The rearrangement links TRBV16 to TRBJ1-5; D not certain. Germline V gene sequence: CDR1 KGHSY, CDR2 FQNENV. Trimming removed 4 bases at V and 6 bases at J, with 16 bases between. This CDR3 region has 15 residues.

This chain connects TRBV11-2 to TRBJ1-3, with a possible D match to TRBD1 (6 bases). Trimming cost V 1 base and J 5 bases, with 9 bases left between them. The CDR3 has 14 amino acids. Germline assignment: CDR1 SGHAT and CDR2 FQNNGV. The CDR3 protein is CASSLAGTRNTIYF. The CDR3 DNA reads TGTGCCAGCAGCTTAGCGGGGACAAGAAACACCATATATTTT.

The gene calls are TRBV27 and TRBJ1-1; no clear D gene. This CDR3 region has 15 residues. In germline, CDR1 is MNHEY, CDR2 SMNVEV (reference sequence). V gave up 8 bases and J gave up 0 bases, with 16 bases separating them. CDR3 amino acids: CASLAHGDLNTEAFF. The CDR3 DNA reads TGTGCCAGCCTAGCCCACGGGGATTTGAACACTGAAGCTTTCTTT.

DNA of the CDR3: TGTGCCAGCAGTTTATACAGGGGGCGAACCCTCTATAATTCACCCCTCCACTTT. Amino acid sequence: CASSLYRGRTLYNSPLHF. This sequence joins TRBV28 and TRBJ1-6, with TRBD1 matching over 9 bases. The CDR3 spans 18 residues. Germline CDR1 and CDR2: MDHEN and SYDVKM. V was pared by 1 base and J by 3 bases, with 7 bases of the junction left unmatched.

The chain joins TRBV6-1 to TRBJ2-3, with D perhaps matching TRBD2 (5 bases). The germline gives CDR1 MNHNS, CDR2 SASEGT. The length of the CDR3 is 13 residues. Trimming took off 4 bases at V and 4 bases at J, with 9 bases between the two ends. This CDR3 reads CASSGLSADTQYF. CDR3 sequence (DNA): TGTGCCAGCAGTGGGCTTAGCGCAGATACGCAGTATTTT.

V and J are TRBV7-9 and TRBJ2-5; D possibly corresponds to TRBD2 (5 bases). The CDR3 has 16 residues. Germline-derived CDR1 and CDR2 are SEHNR and FQNEAQ (reference sequence). The germline V and J ends were trimmed by 4 bases and 2 bases, with 17 bases remaining between them. The CDR3 reads CASSSVRVTRQETQYF. CDR3 nucleotide sequence: TGTGCCAGCAGCTCGGTGAGGGTGACGAGGCAAGAGACCCAGTACTTC. Full variable domain (missing parts from reference TRBV7-9 and TRBJ2-5): DTGVSQNPRHKITKRGQNVTFRCDPISEHNRLYWYRQTLGQGPEFLTYFQNEAQLEKSRLLSDRFSAERPKGSFSTLEIQRTEQGDSAMYLCASSSVRVTRQETQYFGPGTRLLVL.

The chain uses TRBV5-4 and TRBJ1-2; 7 positions match TRBD1. Germline CDR1 is SGHNT and CDR2 is YYREEE (reference sequence). Trimming took 3 bases from V and 14 from J; bases not matched to a gene: 13. CDR3 length equals 13 residues. The CDR3 nucleotides are TGTGCCAGCAGCTCTCCGGGACAGCCCCAATTTACCTTC. Amino acids: CASSSPGQPQFTF.

The V call is TRBV7-6, the J call TRBJ1-1; D remains ambiguous. Trimming pared 2 bases from V and 2 bases from J, leaving 12 bases between. Per germline, CDR1 SGHVS and CDR2 FNYEAQ. The CDR3 covers 15 residues. As DNA, the CDR3 is TGTGCCAGCAGCTTAATTTCGGGAGTTAACACTGAAGCTTTCTTT. It yields the protein CASSLISGVNTEAFF. Using reference TRBV7-6 and TRBJ1-1 for the parts outside the CDR3, the full variable domain is GAGVSQSPRYKVTKRGQDVALRCDPISGHVSLYWYRQALGQGPEFLTYFNYEAQQDKSGLPNDRFSAERPEGSISTLTIQRTEQRDSAMYRCASSLISGVNTEAFFGQGTRLTVV.

V and J are TRBV28 and TRBJ2-7, with D perhaps matching TRBD2 (6 bases). Trimming removed 3 bases from V and 2 bases from J, with 14 bases in between. The CDR3 has 15 amino acids. The germline gives CDR1 MDHEN, CDR2 SYDVKM. The CDR3 region is CASSFSLARTYEQYF. CDR3 bases: TGTGCCAGCAGTTTTTCGCTAGCGAGGACCTACGAGCAGTACTTC.

The chain combines TRBV7-8 with TRBJ1-2; D unresolved. The ends were cut back, 5 bases at V and 8 bases at J, with 21 bases in the middle. The CDR3 contains 15 residues. Germline-derived CDR1 and CDR2 are SGHVS and FQNEAQ. CDR3 nucleotides: TGTGCCAGCAGCCCACCCCAGCCCGGATGGAGAGGCTACACCTTC. Protein: CASSPPQPGWRGYTF.

This sequence joins TRBV19 and TRBJ2-5, with TRBD1 matching over 8 bases. The CDR3 length is 13 residues. The V gene end was trimmed by 5 bases and the J gene end by 4 bases; junction bases not matched to a gene: 3. The germline V gene encodes CDR1 LNHDA and CDR2 SQIVND (reference sequence). CDR3 nucleotides: TGTGCCAGTAGTTCTCAGGGGGCAGAGACCCAGTACTTC. Residues: CASSSQGAETQYF.

The J gene is TRBJ2-3, the V gene TRBV5-1, with 8 bases aligning to TRBD2. The CDR3 sequence is 16 residues long. The V and J ends lost 0 bases and 2 bases, in that order; junction bases with no gene match: 5. Germline CDR1 reads SGHRS; CDR2 reads YFSETQ. The CDR3 coding sequence is TGCGCCAGCAGCTTGGGTGCGGGGGGACTCACAGATACGCAGTATTTT. It codes for CASSLGAGGLTDTQYF.